Following are 26 T cell receptor beta chains from one sample sequenced in a study of CD8+CD57+ T cells in acquired aplastic anemia. Patients selected for sequencing had displayed CD8+CD57+ cell expansion by flow cytometry. The template used for profiling TCR beta VDJ and CDR3 was genomic DNA. TCRdb analysed the reads with MiXCR anew, one entry per CDR3 protein. The sample has 150,000 to 200,000 distinct CDR3 sequences; 47% are singletons. The material sequenced was sorted CD4+, CD8+, or CD8+CD57+ T cells (not recorded which) from PBMCs. These receptor sequences come from a human donor with aplastic anemia.

This chain links TRBV29-1 with TRBJ2-3; D may be TRBD1 (6 bases). This CDR3 contains 13 residues. Germline CDR1 and CDR2: SQVTM and ANQGSEA. The ends were cut back, 4 bases at V and 4 bases at J, with 12 bases in the middle. The CDR3 nucleotides read TGCAGCGTTGGAGGGGGTGGGCCAGATACGCAGTATTTT. This translates into CSVGGGGPDTQYF.

This chain uses TRBV24-1 with TRBJ2-5, with no clear D. The CDR3 sequence is 14 residues long. Germline V gene sequence: CDR1 KGHDR, CDR2 SFDVKD. The ends were cut back, 4 bases at V and 4 bases at J, with 12 bases in the middle. This chain's CDR3 is CATSEGSARETQYF. DNA for the CDR3: TGTGCCACCAGTGAAGGGTCAGCCCGAGAGACCCAGTACTTC.

This clonotype occurred a few times. This chain uses TRBV5-1 with TRBJ2-3, with TRBD2 matching 8 bases. Germline loops: CDR1 SGHRS, CDR2 YFSETQ. This CDR3 comprises 19 residues. The V segment lost 1 base and the J segment 0 bases; nucleotides outside the gene matches: 13. CDR3 loop: CASSLTPFLAGLSTDTQYF. The CDR3 DNA follows: TGCGCCAGCAGCTTGACCCCATTTCTAGCGGGCCTTAGCACAGATACGCAGTATTTT.

This clonotype was counted ten times or more. The chain uses TRBV10-3 and TRBJ2-2; D possibly corresponds to TRBD1 (5 bases). Trimming stripped 7 bases from V and 5 bases from J, with 11 bases between. The CDR3 is 13 residues long. The V gene's germline CDR1 is ENHRY and CDR2 SYGVKD. In nucleotides, the CDR3 is TGTGCCATCAACGCAGGGTCGACCGGGGAGCTGTTTTTT. Encoded protein: CAINAGSTGELFF.

In this sample, this clonotype turned up many times. The chain couples TRBV10-3 to TRBJ2-7; D may correspond to TRBD1 or TRBD2 (5 bases each). V gave up 6 bases and J gave up 0 bases, with 15 bases separating them. Germline-derived CDR1 and CDR2 are ENHRY and SYGVKD. CDR3 length equals 15 residues. CDR3 DNA sequence: TGTGCCATCAGCTCATCAAGGGACGCCTCCTACGAGCAGTACTTC. It codes for CAISSSRDASYEQYF.

The chain is built from TRBV12-3 or TRBV12-4 and TRBJ2-7; 15 bases match TRBD2. This CDR3 has 15 amino acids. Unmatched junction bases numbered 4, after V lost 6 bases and J lost 4 bases. CDR3 coding DNA: TGTGCCAGCAGATCGGGACTAGCGGGGGGTTACGAGCAGTACTTC. Its translation is CASRSGLAGGYEQYF.

The gene calls are TRBV5-1 and TRBJ2-5, with a possible D match to TRBD2 (7 bases). Germline V lookup: CDR1 SGHRS, CDR2 YFSETQ. V was shortened by 4 bases and J by 5 bases, with 18 bases between the two germline ends. This CDR3 spans 15 amino acids. The CDR3 DNA is TGCGCCAGCAGCCACGGACAATGGGGGGGCGAGACCCAGTACTTC. This gives the protein CASSHGQWGGETQYF.

The chain uses TRBV24-1 and TRBJ2-5, with D perhaps matching TRBD1 or TRBD2 (9 bases each). CDR1 KGHDR and CDR2 SFDVKD come from the germline V gene. Deletions cut 3 bases from V and 5 bases from J, with 24 bases between. CDR3 length equals 18 residues. This CDR3 reads CATSDKTGGAGGKETQYF. The CDR3 DNA is TGTGCCACCAGTGATAAAACAGGGGGCGCGGGAGGGAAGGAGACCCAGTACTTC.

This clonotype appeared many times. The chain employs TRBV12-3 or TRBV12-4 and TRBJ2-5; possibly TRBD1 for D (5 bases). The CDR3 spans 14 residues. V shed 1 base and J shed 4 bases, with 10 bases lying between them. The CDR3 nucleotides read TGTGCCAGCAGTTTAGGGGGCAGGGTAGAGACCCAGTACTTC. This encodes CASSLGGRVETQYF.

This clonotype was picked up many times. The chain couples TRBV20-1 to TRBJ2-2; possibly TRBD2 for D (5 bases). V was cut by 5 bases and J by 4 bases, with 17 bases left in between. CDR3 length equals 15 residues. Per germline, CDR1 DFQATT and CDR2 SNEGSKA (reference sequence). The CDR3 sequence is CSAPRREGSTGELFF. The CDR3 DNA is TGCAGTGCTCCTAGGCGCGAAGGGAGCACCGGGGAGCTGTTTTTT.

Turning to this clonotype: This may come from a read error, since a much larger clone is one base off. The chain links TRBV4-3 to TRBJ1-2, with 7 positions matching TRBD1. J gave up 4 bases and V 3 bases, and 11 bases lay outside the gene matches. The CDR3 length is 16 residues. CDR1 is LGHNA, CDR2 YSLEER, per germline. CDR3 sequence: CASSHTGTVAGYGYTF. In DNA form, the CDR3 reads TGCGCCAGCAGCCATACCGGGACAGTGGCGGGCTATGGCTACACCTTC.

This clonotype appeared many times. The chain joins TRBV5-1 to TRBJ2-1; no clear D. V gave up 4 bases and J gave up 9 bases, with 14 bases separating them. CDR3 size: 13 residues. The germline V gene encodes CDR1 SGHRS and CDR2 YFSETQ. The CDR3 protein is CASSVKDAREQFF. The DNA of the CDR3 is TGCGCCAGCAGCGTAAAGGACGCCCGTGAGCAGTTCTTC.

This clonotype was seen ten or more times. V and J are TRBV5-1 and TRBJ1-4, with D hard to call. V was clipped by 1 base and J by 0 bases, with 7 bases between them. This CDR3 is 15 amino acids long. Per the germline V gene, CDR1 is SGHRS and CDR2 is YFSETQ. The CDR3 loop is CASSLFHSTNEKLFF. DNA of the CDR3: TGCGCCAGCAGCTTGTTCCACTCAACTAATGAAAAACTGTTTTTT.

This clonotype was found many times. This chain joins TRBV5-1 and TRBJ1-4, with a weak D call TRBD1 (6 bases). The CDR3 length is 14 residues. The V gene lost 3 bases and the J gene lost 6 bases, with 12 bases spanning the gap. Germline V gene data show CDR1 as SGHRS and CDR2 as YFSETQ. CDR3 sequence (DNA): TGCGCCAGCAGCTCTACAGGGCCGTATGAAAAACTGTTTTTT. Protein sequence: CASSSTGPYEKLFF.

The chain recombines TRBV9 with TRBJ1-4, with unresolved D. The CDR3 runs 9 residues. Germline V lookup: CDR1 SGDLS, CDR2 YYNGEE. Deletions cut 2 bases from V and 16 bases from J, with 6 bases between. Here the CDR3 reads CASSVGGFF. The CDR3 DNA is TGTGCCAGCAGCGTGGGAGGGTTTTTT.

The J gene is TRBJ2-1, the V gene TRBV7-2, with TRBD2 matching over 10 bases. Looked up from germline, CDR1 is SGHTA and CDR2 is FQGNSA. The CDR3 has 16 residues. V trimming: 2 bases; J trimming: 6 bases; junction bases outside the gene matches: 7. CDR3 region: CASSLRLAGAGNEQFF. For the CDR3, the DNA is TGTGCCAGCAGCTTAAGGCTAGCGGGAGCAGGCAATGAGCAGTTCTTC.

This clonotype was observed many times. J is TRBJ2-2 and V is TRBV7-3; 9 bases match TRBD2. CDR3 length: 14 amino acids. Per germline, CDR1 SGHTA and CDR2 FQGTGA. The V and J ends lost 6 bases and 2 bases, in that order; junction bases with no gene match: 1. CDR3 nucleotides: TGTGCCAGCAGGACTAGCGGAAACACCGGGGAGCTGTTTTTT. It codes for CASRTSGNTGELFF.

This clonotype was detected many times. The chain is built from TRBV5-1 and TRBJ2-5; 8 nucleotides line up with TRBD1. Germline CDR1 is SGHRS and CDR2 is YFSETQ. The V and J ends lost 4 bases and 2 bases, in that order; junction bases with no gene match: 10. The CDR3 sequence is 16 residues long. CDR3 region: CASSTRQQGGQETQYF. The CDR3, as DNA: TGCGCCAGCAGCACGAGGCAACAGGGGGGACAAGAGACCCAGTACTTC.

This clonotype occurred a few times. V gene TRBV6-2 or TRBV6-3 combines with J gene TRBJ2-1; the D gene is possibly TRBD1 (6 bases). CDR3 size: 16 residues. The V end was cut by 5 bases, the J end by 0 bases, with 14 bases between. Germline lookup yields CDR1 MNHEY and CDR2 SVGEGT. CDR3 nucleotide sequence: TGTGCCAGCAGTACAGGGTCGAGGGGCTCCTACAATGAGCAGTTCTTC. Its protein product is CASSTGSRGSYNEQFF.

The chain links TRBV30 to TRBJ1-1; D ambiguous. The germline V gene encodes CDR1 GTSNPN and CDR2 SVGIG (reference sequence). V lost 2 bases to trimming and J lost 2 bases, with 12 bases between them. The CDR3 sequence is 14 residues long. CDR3 bases: TGTGCCTGGAGTCCCCCGAGGGATAACACTGAAGCTTTCTTT. Protein: CAWSPPRDNTEAFF.

The chain recombines TRBV19 with TRBJ2-7, with TRBD1 matching over 7 bases. The V and J ends lost 11 bases and 2 bases, in that order; junction bases with no gene match: 6. Germline V gene sequence: CDR1 LNHDA, CDR2 SQIVND (reference sequence). The CDR3 covers 12 residues. CDR3 sequence (DNA): TGTGCCTCAGGGGACAGTGCCTACGAGCAGTACTTC. Its protein is CASGDSAYEQYF.

This clonotype was counted between two and nine times. V is TRBV2 and J is TRBJ2-2; a weak D match, TRBD1 (6 bases). The V and J ends lost 10 bases and 5 bases respectively, with 14 bases between them. Per the germline V gene, CDR1 is SNHLY and CDR2 is FYNNEI. The CDR3 covers 13 residues. The CDR3 sequence is CATSQGVTGELFF. The CDR3 nucleotides read TGTGCCACTTCACAGGGAGTGACCGGGGAGCTGTTTTTT.

This clonotype was seen at least ten times. The chain combines TRBV12-5 with TRBJ2-1; a possible D gene is TRBD2 (6 bases). In germline, CDR1 is LGHNT, CDR2 FRNRAP. Trimming cost V 1 base and J 12 bases, with 13 bases left between them. The CDR3 covers 13 residues. CDR3 in amino acids: CASGLEGHGGQFF. CDR3 nucleotide sequence: TGTGCTAGTGGTTTGGAAGGACACGGGGGGCAGTTCTTC.

This clonotype was counted ten times or more. V and J are TRBV7-3 and TRBJ1-1; tentative D call: TRBD1 (6 bases). Per germline, CDR1 SGHTA and CDR2 FQGTGA. Trimming removed 5 bases from V and 0 bases from J, with 13 bases in between. The CDR3 has 15 amino acids. As DNA, the CDR3 is TGTGCCAGCAGCCGCAGCCAGGGGATGAACACTGAAGCTTTCTTT. Translating gives CASSRSQGMNTEAFF. The variable domain in full, with the rest retrieved from reference TRBV7-3 and TRBJ1-1, is GAGVSQTPSNKVTEKGKYVELRCDPISGHTALYWYRQSLGQGPEFLIYFQGTGAADDSGLPNDRFFAVRPEGSVSTLKIQRTERGDSAVYLCASSRSQGMNTEAFFGQGTRLTVV.

This sequence joins TRBV25-1 and TRBJ2-3; maybe TRBD1 (6 bases). CDR1 and CDR2 (germline): MGHDK, SYGVNS. Trimming took 3 bases from V and 2 from J, leaving 12 bases between them. CDR3 length equals 15 residues. CDR3 loop: CASSERQGSTDTQYF. The CDR3 DNA sequence: TGTGCCAGCAGTGAGCGGCAGGGGTCCACAGATACGCAGTATTTT.

The CDR3 DNA reads TGCGCCAGCAGCTATGGGACTAGCGGAGCGCCCCTCACAGATACGCAGTATTTT. Its translation: CASSYGTSGAPLTDTQYF. This chain joins TRBV4-1 and TRBJ2-3, with 11 nucleotides matching TRBD2. The CDR3 contains 18 residues. The germline CDR1 and CDR2 sequences are MGHRA and YSYEKL. V lost 5 bases, J lost 2 bases, and 12 bases stayed unmatched.